The sample holds many counts of the clone carrying this T cell receptor beta chain. In building TCR beta libraries, iRepertoire HTBI primers were used together with Arm-PCR of CDR3 regions. The authors' processing: Across the samples, identification revealed roughly 56 TRBV and 12 to 15 TRBJ segments. TCRdb analysed the multiplex PCR reads with MiXCR anew, one entry per CDR3 protein. These V and J calls rely on TCRdb rather than the paper's analysis. The data show 410,000 or so distinct CDR3 sequences, 14% to 15% seen once. The data are from a study of regulatory T cells in long-lasting Graves disease. Study overall: Antithyroid drugs had been taken under 3 months by newly diagnosed Graves' patients.

Germline V CDR1 and CDR2: MNHEY, SVGAGI. Trimming removed 0 bases from V and 1 base from J, with 13 bases in between. The CDR3 has 16 residues. Sample time point: newly diagnosed GD, antithyroid drugs for less than 3 months. RNA extracted from PBMCs served as the sequencing template. This same sample was also part of a study on T cells in Graves' hyperthyroidism and ophthalmopathy. That work adds: Lactation, pregnancy, other autoimmune disease or uncontrolled infection led to exclusion of patients.

This sequence joins TRBV6-5 and TRBJ2-7; tentative D call: TRBD2 (5 bases). The sample here was peripheral blood mononuclear cells (PBMCs), taken at new diagnosis, from a patient treated with antithyroid drugs. The origin of this receptor is a woman aged 30 to 39 with Graves disease. As DNA, the CDR3 is TGTGCCAGCAGTTACTCGAGGGCTAGCAAATCCTACGAGCAGTACTTC. Translated, it gives CASSYSRASKSYEQYF.